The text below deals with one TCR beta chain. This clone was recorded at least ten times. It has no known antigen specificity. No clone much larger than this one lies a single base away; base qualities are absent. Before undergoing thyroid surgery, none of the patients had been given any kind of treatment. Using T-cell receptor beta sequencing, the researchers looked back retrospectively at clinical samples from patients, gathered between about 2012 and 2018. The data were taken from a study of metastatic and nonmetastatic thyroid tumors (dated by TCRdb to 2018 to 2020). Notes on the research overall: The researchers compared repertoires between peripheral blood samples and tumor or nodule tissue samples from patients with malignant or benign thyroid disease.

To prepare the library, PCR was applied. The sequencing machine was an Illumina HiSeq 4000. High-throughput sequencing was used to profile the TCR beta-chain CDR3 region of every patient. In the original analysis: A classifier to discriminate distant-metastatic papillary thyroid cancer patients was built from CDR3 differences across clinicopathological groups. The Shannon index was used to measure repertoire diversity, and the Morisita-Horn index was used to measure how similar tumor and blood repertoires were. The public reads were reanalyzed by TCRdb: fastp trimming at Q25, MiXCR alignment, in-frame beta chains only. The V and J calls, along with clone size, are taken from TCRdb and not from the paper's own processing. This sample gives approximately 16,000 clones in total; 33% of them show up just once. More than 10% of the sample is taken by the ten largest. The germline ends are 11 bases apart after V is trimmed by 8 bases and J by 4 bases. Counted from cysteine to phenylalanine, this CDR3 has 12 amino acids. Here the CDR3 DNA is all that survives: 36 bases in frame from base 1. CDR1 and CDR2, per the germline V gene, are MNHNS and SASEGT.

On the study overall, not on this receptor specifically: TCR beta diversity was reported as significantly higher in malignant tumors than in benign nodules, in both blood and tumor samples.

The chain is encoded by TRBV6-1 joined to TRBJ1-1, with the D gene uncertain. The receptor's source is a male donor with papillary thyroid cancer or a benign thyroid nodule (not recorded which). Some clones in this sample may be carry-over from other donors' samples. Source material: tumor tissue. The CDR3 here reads CASLDRGTEAFF. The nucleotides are TGTGCCAGCCTGGACCGGGGCACTGAAGCTTTCTTT.